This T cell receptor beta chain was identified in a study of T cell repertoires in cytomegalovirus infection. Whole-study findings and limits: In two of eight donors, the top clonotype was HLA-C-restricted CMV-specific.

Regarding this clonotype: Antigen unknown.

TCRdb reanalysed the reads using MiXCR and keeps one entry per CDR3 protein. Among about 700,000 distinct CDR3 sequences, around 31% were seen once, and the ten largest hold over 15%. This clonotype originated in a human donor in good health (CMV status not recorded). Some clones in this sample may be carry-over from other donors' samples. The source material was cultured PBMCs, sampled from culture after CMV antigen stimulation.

This CDR3 is CASSGPEELANTGELFF. CDR3 DNA sequence: TGTGCCAGCAGCGGCCCGGAGGAACTCGCGAACACCGGGGAGCTGTTTTTT. V gene TRBV7-6 combines with J gene TRBJ2-2; D perhaps matches TRBD2 (5 bases). CDR3 size: 17 residues. The V end was cut by 5 bases, the J end by 0 bases, with 16 bases between. Germline lookup yields CDR1 SGHVS and CDR2 FNYEAQ.